These 14 T cell receptor beta chains were all obtained from the same sample, sequenced in a study of blood T cell repertoires in COVID-19. TCRdb's copy holds only in-frame clones and misses some; the assay was immunoSEQ multiplex PCR. The sample lists about 55,000 clones; 70% to 85% were seen once. Material: peripheral blood. These receptor sequences come from a man older than 75 with COVID-19, enrolled during active disease.

This chain uses TRBV20-1 with TRBJ2-1, with D perhaps matching TRBD2 (5 bases). CDR1 is DFQATT and CDR2 is SNEGSKA in the germline V gene (reference sequence). V was shortened by 4 bases and J by 7 bases, with 5 bases between the two germline ends. The CDR3 covers 10 residues. The CDR3 coding sequence is TGCAGTGCTAAGCGGAATGAGCAGTTCTTC. It yields the protein CSAKRNEQFF.

This clone appeared a single time. The chain carries TRBV7-2 and TRBJ1-2; no firm D call. V was shortened by 4 bases and J by 6 bases, with 9 bases between the two germline ends. Germline lookup yields CDR1 SGHTA and CDR2 FQGNSA. CDR3 length equals 12 residues. The CDR3 DNA reads TGTGCCAGCAGCTCCAACCCTAATGGCTACACCTTC. Residues: CASSSNPNGYTF.

V gene TRBV11-1 combines with J gene TRBJ2-4; 9 bases align to TRBD1. This CDR3 contains 15 residues. Trimming took 1 base from V and 3 from J; bases not matched to a gene: 1. Germline CDR1 is SGHAT and CDR2 is FQDESV (reference sequence). The CDR3 here is CASSLEDRGKNIQYF. In DNA form, the CDR3 reads TGTGCCAGCAGCTTAGAGGACAGGGGCAAAAACATTCAGTACTTC. Using reference TRBV11-1 and TRBJ2-4 for the parts outside the CDR3, the full variable domain is EAEVAQSPRYKITEKSQAVAFWCDPISGHATLYWYRQILGQGPELLVQFQDESVVDDSQLPKDRFSAERLKGVDSTLKIQPAELGDSAMYLCASSLEDRGKNIQYFGAGTRLSVL.

The J gene is TRBJ2-5, the V gene TRBV29-1; 11 bases map to TRBD2. The ends lost 5 bases at V and 5 bases at J; junction bases unmatched: 7. Looked up from germline, CDR1 is SQVTM and CDR2 is ANQGSEA. The CDR3 is 14 amino acids. As DNA, the CDR3 is TGCAGCGTTCTAGCGGGAGGCTACGGGGAGACCCAGTACTTC. Protein: CSVLAGGYGETQYF. Based on the CDR3 plus reference TRBV29-1 and TRBJ2-5, the full variable domain is SAVISQKPSRDICQRGTSLTIQCQVDSQVTMMFWYRQQPGQSLTLIATANQGSEATYESGFVIDKFPISRPNLTFSTLTVSNMSPEDSSIYLCSVLAGGYGETQYFGPGTRLLVL.

This sequence joins TRBV7-2 and TRBJ2-5; 8 bases line up with TRBD2. The V and J ends lost 2 bases and 5 bases, in that order; junction bases with no gene match: 4. This CDR3 region has 14 residues. CDR1 is SGHTA, CDR2 FQGNSA, per germline. CDR3 amino acids: CASSLRAGVETQYF. The CDR3 DNA is TGTGCCAGCAGCTTACGAGCGGGAGTGGAGACCCAGTACTTC.

The V call is TRBV19, the J call TRBJ1-2; 7 bases are shared with TRBD1. J was trimmed by 7 bases and V by 1 base; bases with no gene match: 3. The CDR3 extends over 13 amino acids. Germline CDR1 is LNHDA and CDR2 is SQIVND (reference sequence). DNA of the CDR3: TGTGCCAGTAGTATAGGACAGGGCGTTGGCTACACCTTC. Translating gives CASSIGQGVGYTF.

This sequence joins TRBV2 and TRBJ1-1; unclear D gene. Germline-derived CDR1 and CDR2 are SNHLY and FYNNEI. The CDR3 runs 15 residues. The germline V and J ends were trimmed by 1 base and 3 bases, with 12 bases remaining between them. The CDR3 sequence is CASSEGAAQYTEAFF. In DNA, the CDR3 is TGTGCCAGCAGTGAAGGGGCCGCTCAGTACACTGAAGCTTTCTTT.

The rearrangement uses TRBV19 and TRBJ1-1; D not resolved. Germline V gene lookup returns CDR1 LNHDA and CDR2 SQIVND (reference sequence). V lost 6 bases and J 1 base, leaving 12 bases between the germline ends. The CDR3 is made up of 14 amino acids. The CDR3 here is CASRDFSGNTEAFF. CDR3 nucleotide sequence: TGTGCCAGTAGGGACTTCTCCGGGAACACTGAAGCTTTCTTT. The full variable domain, its missing parts supplied by reference TRBV19 and TRBJ1-1, is DGGITQSPKYLFRKEGQNVTLSCEQNLNHDAMYWYRQDPGQGLRLIYYSQIVNDFQKGDIAEGYSVSREKKESFPLTVTSAQKNPTAFYLCASRDFSGNTEAFFGQGTRLTVV.

CDR3 in amino acids: CASSQGGLTPYGYTF. The CDR3 bases are TGCGCCAGCAGCCAAGGGGGACTAACGCCTTATGGCTACACCTTC. The V call is TRBV4-1, the J call TRBJ1-2; D may be TRBD1 (5 bases). Germline V gene lookup returns CDR1 MGHRA and CDR2 YSYEKL. This CDR3 contains 15 residues. Trimming cost V 1 base and J 5 bases, with 14 bases left between them.

The V call is TRBV3-1 (or the pseudogene TRBV3-2), the J call TRBJ2-5; D is possibly TRBD1 (5 bases). The CDR3 has 15 residues. Trimming left V 0 bases short and J 7 bases short, with 15 bases between. The germline V gene encodes CDR1 LGHDT and CDR2 YNNKEL (reference sequence). The CDR3 loop is CASSQERQPRATQYF. Here the CDR3 DNA reads TGTGCCAGCAGCCAAGAAAGACAGCCAAGAGCGACCCAGTACTTC.

This chain links TRBV11-2 with TRBJ2-7, with D maybe TRBD1 (6 bases). V lost 5 bases, J lost 3 bases, and 11 bases lay in between. CDR1 is SGHAT and CDR2 is FQNNGV in the germline V gene. This CDR3 is 13 amino acids long. The CDR3 here is CASSRTGIYEQYV. The CDR3 DNA reads as TGTGCCAGCAGCCGAACAGGGATCTACGAGCAGTACGTC.

This clone was recorded only once. The gene calls are TRBV2 and TRBJ1-2; no clear D gene. This CDR3 spans 13 amino acids. Germline CDR1 reads SNHLY; CDR2 reads FYNNEI. Trimming cost V 2 bases and J 1 base, with 5 bases left between them. This CDR3 reads CASSEISNYGYTF. The DNA of the CDR3 is TGTGCCAGCAGTGAAATCAGTAACTATGGCTACACCTTC.

V and J are TRBV5-8 and TRBJ1-6; tentatively, D is TRBD1 (5 bases). V lost 4 bases and J 6 bases, leaving 17 bases between the germline ends. The germline CDR1 and CDR2 sequences are SGHTS and YDEGEE. The length of the CDR3 is 16 residues. CDR3 protein: CASSHFWGESNSPLHF. The CDR3 nucleotides read TGTGCCAGCAGCCACTTCTGGGGCGAGAGTAATTCACCCCTCCACTTT.

The rearrangement joins TRBV27 to TRBJ1-3; 7 nucleotides line up with TRBD1. The CDR3 totals 14 residues. Looked up from germline, CDR1 is MNHEY and CDR2 is SMNVEV (reference sequence). J gave up 6 bases and V 2 bases, and 4 bases lay outside the gene matches. The CDR3 sequence is CASSLNRGENTIYF. CDR3 nucleotide sequence: TGTGCCAGCAGTTTAAACAGGGGTGAAAACACCATATATTTT.